This T cell receptor (beta chain) derives from a study of blood T cells in healthy people across ages. Germline CDR1 SNHLY, CDR2 FYNNEI. After removal of 8 bases from V and 2 bases from J, the junction contained 9 bases not matched to a gene. The CDR3 sequence is 15 residues long. Alongside a J-beta primer mix, a sample-barcoded 5' primer served in a second PCR lasting roughly 6 to 11 cycles. Every sample produced at least 3 million CDR3-containing paired-end reads. Using its own MiXCR run on the 5' RACE reads, TCRdb lists one record per CDR3 protein. The table shows about 810,000 distinct CDR3 sequences, with about 34% occurring only once. Worth noting for this clonotype: The antigen is not known.

General study results and limits: Expanded clonotype shifts may have been confounded, as the donors had an unknown CMV status.

Per-sample PBMC isolation yielded at least 6.5 million cells. The TCR originated in a man younger than 30 in good health. The chain combines TRBV2 with TRBJ2-3, with 8 nucleotides matching TRBD1. Specimen: blood. The CDR3 region has the DNA TGTGCCAGCGGACTATCGGGACAGGCCACAGATACGCAGTATTTT. Its protein product is CASGLSGQATDTQYF.